This TCR beta chain is drawn from a study of shared clonotypes between healthy human individuals. This CDR3 is built from 13 residues. Germline V lookup: CDR1 MDHEN, CDR2 SYDVKM. V dropped 4 bases and J dropped 3; count of bases not matched to a gene: 3. As regards this clone: Other DNA sequences within the sample encode an identical CDR3.

Measured with immunoSEQ multiplex PCR; TCRdb has only the in-frame clones, and not every one. The repertoire holds over a million clones, with more than 75% as singletons. The chain links TRBV28 to TRBJ2-7; TRBD2 matches at 7 bases. This sequence was found in a young man in good health. Some clones in this sample may be carry-over from other donors' samples. Sequencing was done on a sample of memory CD4+ T cells from PBMCs. Subset here: CD45RA-negative fraction. The CDR3: CASSSGGVYEQYF. The CDR3 region has the DNA TGTGCCAGCAGTTCTGGGGGGGTCTACGAGCAGTACTTC.